This T cell receptor beta chain was retrieved from a study of T-cell memory formation after mild COVID-19. Each CDR3 protein is one row after TCRdb ran MiXCR on the 5' RACE reads. Of hundreds of thousands of distinct CDR3 sequences in the sample, 18% were seen once. The CDR3 is 13 amino acids. The germline V and J ends were trimmed by 10 bases and 2 bases, with 14 bases remaining between them. The germline V gene has CDR1 MNHNS and CDR2 SASEGT. The chain employs TRBV6-1 and TRBJ1-2; D is ambiguous. The receptor was derived from a man younger than 30 who had mild COVID-19 (a few samples of this study predate the infection). Cell type and time point are not known. The specimen sequenced was PBMCs or a T cell subset sorted from them (not recorded which). CDR3 region: CANSLAGNYGYTF. The CDR3 coding sequence is TGTGCCAACTCTCTGGCGGGGAACTATGGCTACACCTTC.